Shown below are 14 T cell receptor beta chains from a single sample sequenced in a study of cytomegalovirus exposure and HLA in healthy donors. The PCR used 60 Vbeta and 13 Jbeta primers. The data were produced by immunoSEQ multiplex PCR, yet TCRdb's version contains in-frame clones alone and is incomplete. The data show some 100,000 clones, about two thirds seen once. The sequencing input was PBMCs. The source of these receptors is a woman in her 70s in good health and CMV-seropositive.

The sample holds one count of this clone. V is TRBV7-6 and J is TRBJ2-7; D is undetermined. The CDR3 is 12 amino acids. Germline V CDR1 and CDR2: SGHVS, FNYEAQ. V shed 4 bases and J shed 4 bases, with 8 bases lying between them. The CDR3 bases are TGTGCCAGCAGCTCCACTAAGTACGAGCAGTACTTC. Protein: CASSSTKYEQYF.

This sequence joins TRBV5-1 and TRBJ2-3; TRBD1 agrees at 9 bases. The CDR3 length is 15 residues. CDR1 and CDR2 from the germline V gene are SGHRS and YFSETQ. With 6 bases clipped from V and 4 bases from J, the junction kept 9 bases outside the gene matches. The CDR3: CASIRTGAQADTQYF. DNA for the CDR3: TGCGCCAGCATCCGGACAGGGGCGCAGGCAGATACGCAGTATTTT. The complete variable domain, with remaining parts taken from reference TRBV5-1 and TRBJ2-3, reads KAGVTQTPRYLIKTRGQQVTLSCSPISGHRSVSWYQQTPGQGLQFLFEYFSETQRNKGNFPGRFSGRQFSNSRSEMNVSTLELGDSALYLCASIRTGAQADTQYFGPGTRLTVL.

The chain employs TRBV5-1 and TRBJ2-5; D is unclear. The V end lost 0 bases, the J end lost 4 bases, and 4 bases lay between the germline ends. Germline lookup yields CDR1 SGHRS and CDR2 YFSETQ. This CDR3 region has 12 residues. CDR3 sequence reads: CASSLAGETQYF. The CDR3 DNA reads as TGCGCCAGCAGCTTGGCCGGAGAGACCCAGTACTTC.

There are a few counts of this clone. The J gene is TRBJ2-1, the V gene TRBV15; possible D gene TRBD1, 5 bases. The V and J ends lost 5 bases and 0 bases respectively, with 17 bases between them. The CDR3 is made up of 17 amino acids. Germline V gene sequence: CDR1 LNHNV, CDR2 YYDKDF (reference sequence). In DNA, the CDR3 is TGTGCCACCAGCCCAAAAGGACACTTGAGCTCCTACAATGAGCAGTTCTTC. Translating gives CATSPKGHLSSYNEQFF.

This chain uses TRBV27 with TRBJ1-1, with a tentative D call TRBD1 (6 bases). The V gene lost 4 bases and the J gene lost 1 base, with 10 bases spanning the gap. Germline values: CDR1 MNHEY, CDR2 SMNVEV (reference sequence). The CDR3 consists of 14 residues. CDR3 bases: TGTGCCAGCAGTTGGGGGCAGACGAACACTGAAGCTTTCTTT. It specifies CASSWGQTNTEAFF.

The chain uses TRBV6-5 and TRBJ1-5; D unclear. V lost 5 bases, J lost 4 bases, and 15 bases lay in between. The CDR3 consists of 15 residues. Germline assignment: CDR1 MNHEY and CDR2 SVGAGI. Written as DNA, the CDR3 is TGTGCCAGCAGTGGAAGGTGGCAGGATAATCAGCCCCAGCATTTT. Its protein is CASSGRWQDNQPQHF.

The chain is built from TRBV5-1 and TRBJ2-5, with D perhaps matching TRBD2 (6 bases). The CDR3 extends over 14 amino acids. Germline V gene lookup returns CDR1 SGHRS and CDR2 YFSETQ. V lost 0 bases and J 3 bases, leaving 9 bases between the germline ends. The CDR3 loop is CASSLGRGEETQYF. In DNA form, the CDR3 reads TGCGCCAGCAGCTTGGGGCGGGGCGAAGAGACCCAGTACTTC.

The chain uses TRBV9 and TRBJ2-2; D not certain. The CDR3 has 15 residues. Trimming pared 0 bases from V and 1 base from J, leaving 7 bases between. Germline CDR1 is SGDLS and CDR2 is YYNGEE. In nucleotides, the CDR3 is TGTGCCAGCAGCGTAGAACAGCTGAACACCGGGGAGCTGTTTTTT. Translating gives CASSVEQLNTGELFF.

This sequence joins TRBV7-2 and TRBJ1-1; TRBD1 agrees at 7 bases. This CDR3 comprises 13 residues. CDR1 and CDR2 (germline): SGHTA, FQGNSA. Trimming took 1 base from V and 10 from J; bases not matched to a gene: 6. The CDR3 DNA reads as TGTGCCAGCAGCTTAGGAGAGGGGGCGGTAGCTTTCTTT. Translating gives CASSLGEGAVAFF.

This chain joins TRBV12-5 and TRBJ2-5; 9 nucleotides line up with TRBD2. This CDR3 is 17 amino acids long. Germline-derived CDR1 and CDR2 are LGHNT and FRNRAP. V was clipped by 1 base and J by 2 bases; unmatched bases: 8. DNA for the CDR3: TGTGCTAGTGGTTTGGGCTCCCTAGCGGGGTCACAAGAGACCCAGTACTTC. Amino acid sequence: CASGLGSLAGSQETQYF.

The chain combines TRBV2 with TRBJ2-1; possible D gene TRBD2, 7 bases. V shed 6 bases and J shed 9 bases, with 21 bases lying between them. The CDR3 totals 15 residues. Germline loops: CDR1 SNHLY, CDR2 FYNNEI. The CDR3 region is CASRLEGGAEGEQFF. CDR3 nucleotides: TGTGCCAGCAGGTTGGAGGGGGGGGCCGAAGGTGAGCAGTTCTTC.

This clone was seen once. The V and J genes are TRBV27 and TRBJ2-4; D perhaps matches TRBD2 (6 bases). Germline V CDR1 and CDR2: MNHEY, SMNVEV (reference sequence). The ends were cut back, 4 bases at V and 3 bases at J, with 13 bases in the middle. The CDR3 loop spans 15 amino acids. The CDR3 nucleotides are TGTGCCAGCAGTTCACATCCGGAGGGCAAAAACATTCAGTACTTC. Its translation: CASSSHPEGKNIQYF.

V gene TRBV5-1 combines with J gene TRBJ2-7, with D perhaps matching TRBD1 (5 bases). CDR3 length equals 13 residues. The V gene lost 2 bases and the J gene lost 3 bases, with 9 bases spanning the gap. The germline CDR1 and CDR2 sequences are SGHRS and YFSETQ. The CDR3 nucleotides are TGCGCCAGCAGCTTACAGGACCTCTACGAGCAGTACTTC. Its translation is CASSLQDLYEQYF. The whole variable domain, filled in from reference TRBV5-1 and TRBJ2-7, reads KAGVTQTPRYLIKTRGQQVTLSCSPISGHRSVSWYQQTPGQGLQFLFEYFSETQRNKGNFPGRFSGRQFSNSRSEMNVSTLELGDSALYLCASSLQDLYEQYFGPGTRLTVT.

This clone was counted a single time. The chain carries TRBV6-5 and TRBJ2-7; 7 bases match TRBD2. CDR1 and CDR2 (germline): MNHEY, SVGAGI. This CDR3 spans 14 amino acids. V dropped 7 bases and J dropped 0; count of bases not matched to a gene: 6. The CDR3 DNA reads as TGTGCCAGCACTCCCGGGGGGAGCTCCTACGAGCAGTACTTC. Translated: CASTPGGSSYEQYF.